These 26 T cell receptor beta chains came from one sample sequenced in a study of T-cell reconstitution after alpha-beta-depleted transplantation in children. Construction of the TCRbeta library involved unique molecular identifiers. TCRdb independently ran MiXCR on the PCR reads; one entry per CDR3 protein. The sample lists about 600,000 distinct CDR3 sequences, 13% occurring once. The starting material was PBMCs, mostly from graft donor cells, obtained 360 days after TCRalphabeta/CD19-depleted stem cell transplant. The receptors were gathered from a male patient under 18 who had a stem cell transplant for acute myeloid leukemia, so the T cells may come from the graft donor.

The sample holds one count of this clonotype. The genes are TRBV9 and TRBJ2-5; 8 positions agree with TRBD2. CDR1 and CDR2 (germline): SGDLS, YYNGEE. V lost 1 base, J lost 5 bases, and 13 bases stayed unmatched. The CDR3 spans 17 residues. This chain's CDR3 is CASSVSPRGGLEETQYF. CDR3 nucleotides: TGTGCCAGCAGCGTATCTCCCCGGGGGGGCCTCGAGGAGACCCAGTACTTC.

V is TRBV3-1 and J is TRBJ2-1, with TRBD2 as a possible D gene (5 bases). Trimming removed 0 bases from V and 4 bases from J, with 7 bases in between. This CDR3 spans 14 amino acids. Germline V gene sequence: CDR1 LGHDT, CDR2 YNNKEL (reference sequence). The CDR3, as DNA: TGTGCCAGCAGCCAAGAAACGGGGTACAATGAGCAGTTCTTC. Its translation is CASSQETGYNEQFF.

The genes are TRBV7-6 and TRBJ2-5, with 13 nucleotides matching TRBD2. After removal of 4 bases from V and 5 bases from J, the junction contained 7 bases not matched to a gene. The CDR3 consists of 16 residues. Germline CDR1 reads SGHVS; CDR2 reads FNYEAQ. The CDR3 nucleotides read TGTGCCAGCAGCTCTAGGACTAGCGGGAGAGGGGAGACCCAGTACTTC. Its protein is CASSSRTSGRGETQYF.

This clonotype was found many times. This chain uses TRBV29-1 with TRBJ2-3; possible D gene TRBD2, 6 bases. The CDR3 consists of 13 residues. Germline loops: CDR1 SQVTM, CDR2 ANQGSEA. The V end lost 8 bases, the J end lost 1 base, and 13 bases lay between the germline ends. This CDR3 is CSLWRDGTDTQYF. The CDR3 DNA is TGCAGCCTCTGGAGGGACGGCACAGATACGCAGTATTTT.

As for this clonotype: A much larger clone sits a single nucleotide away, making a read error possible. The V call is TRBV28, the J call TRBJ2-7; D might be TRBD1 (5 bases). The CDR3 length is 14 residues. Trimming took off 3 bases at V and 0 bases at J, with 9 bases between the two ends. CDR1 is MDHEN and CDR2 is SYDVKM in the germline V gene. The CDR3 region is CASSLMGRSYEQYF. CDR3 DNA sequence: TGTGCCAGCAGTTTGATGGGGCGCTCCTACGAGCAGTACTTC.

In its sample, this clonotype was seen a few times. V usage is TRBV20-1 and J usage is TRBJ2-1; TRBD2 aligns across 14 bases. This CDR3 contains 18 residues. V lost 3 bases to trimming and J lost 0 bases; unmatched junction nucleotides: 7. CDR1 is DFQATT and CDR2 is SNEGSKA in the germline V gene (reference sequence). Here the CDR3 DNA reads TGCAGTGCTAGCCCCGGGACTAGCGGGAGTGTCTCCTACAATGAGCAGTTCTTC. It specifies CSASPGTSGSVSYNEQFF.

This rearrangement joins TRBV4-3 to TRBJ2-7; tentatively, D is TRBD2 (5 bases). CDR1 LGHNA and CDR2 YSLEER come from the germline V gene. This CDR3 has 17 amino acids. V dropped 2 bases and J dropped 0 bases, with 17 bases sitting between them. The DNA of the CDR3 is TGCGCCAGCAGCCAAACGGTTCGAAGCGGCAGCTCCTACGAGCAGTACTTC. Protein sequence: CASSQTVRSGSSYEQYF.

This clonotype occurred a few times. The CDR3 DNA reads TGCAGTGCTAGGCCTCCTGGGACGGCCCTCTACGAGCAGTACTTC. This encodes CSARPPGTALYEQYF. The rearrangement uses TRBV20-1 and TRBJ2-7, with D possibly being TRBD1 or TRBD2 (5 bases each). Looked up from germline, CDR1 is DFQATT and CDR2 is SNEGSKA (reference sequence). This CDR3 is 15 amino acids long. Trimming cost V 3 bases and J 3 bases, with 18 bases left between them.

The chain has TRBV5-1 and TRBJ2-2, with 8 positions matching TRBD1. Germline lookup yields CDR1 SGHRS and CDR2 YFSETQ. CDR3 length: 14 amino acids. V gave up 6 bases and J gave up 7 bases; unmatched junction bases: 8. The CDR3 spells CASNGQGGNGELFF. In DNA form, the CDR3 reads TGCGCCAGCAACGGACAGGGCGGTAACGGGGAGCTGTTTTTT.

The chain links TRBV7-2 to TRBJ2-7; TRBD2 is a possible D gene (7 bases). CDR1 is SGHTA, CDR2 FQGNSA, per germline. The V and J ends lost 4 bases and 3 bases respectively, with 19 bases between them. The CDR3 length is 16 residues. The DNA for the CDR3 is TGTGCCAGCAGCTCCCCTTTTTCTAGGGGGGGCTACGAGCAGTACTTC. This sequence encodes CASSSPFSRGGYEQYF.

This clonotype appeared many times. This chain connects TRBV15 to TRBJ2-3; D is ambiguous. Trimming shortened V by 0 bases and J by 3 bases, and 1 base separated the two germline ends. Germline V gene lookup returns CDR1 LNHNV and CDR2 YYDKDF (reference sequence). This CDR3 comprises 12 residues. The CDR3 loop reads CATSRETDTQYF. The CDR3 region has the DNA TGTGCCACCAGCAGAGAGACAGATACGCAGTATTTT.

The chain is built from TRBV9 and TRBJ2-1, with 7 bases identical to TRBD2. Germline-derived CDR1 and CDR2 are SGDLS and YYNGEE. V lost 4 bases to trimming and J lost 10 bases; unmatched junction nucleotides: 11. The CDR3 is 14 amino acids. The CDR3 sequence is CASSLAGVPGEQFF. The CDR3 DNA is TGTGCCAGCAGCCTGGCGGGAGTTCCCGGCGAGCAGTTCTTC. Variable domain in full (rest from reference TRBV9 and TRBJ2-1): DSGVTQTPKHLITATGQRVTLRCSPRSGDLSVYWYQQSLDQGLQFLIQYYNGEERAKGNILERFSAQQFPDLHSELNLSSLELGDSALYFCASSLAGVPGEQFFGPGTRLTVL.

This sequence joins TRBV20-1 and TRBJ2-4; perhaps TRBD1 as D (6 bases). The V gene lost 4 bases and the J gene lost 1 base, with 17 bases spanning the gap. The CDR3 contains 16 residues. Germline loops: CDR1 DFQATT, CDR2 SNEGSKA (reference sequence). CDR3 coding DNA: TGCAGTGCTATTTGGCAGGGGCAGAGGGCCAAAAACATTCAGTACTTC. It codes for CSAIWQGQRAKNIQYF.

The genes are TRBV15 and TRBJ1-2; a weak D match, TRBD1 (6 bases). Trimming cost V 0 bases and J 7 bases, with 12 bases left between them. Germline V gene sequence: CDR1 LNHNV, CDR2 YYDKDF (reference sequence). The CDR3 sequence is 14 residues long. In nucleotides, the CDR3 is TGTGCCACCAGCAGAGATACGGGGGCGTTTGGCTACACCTTC. Translation: CATSRDTGAFGYTF.

In its sample, this clonotype was seen a few times. The chain employs TRBV20-1 and TRBJ2-1; 11 nucleotides align to TRBD2. Germline V gene sequence: CDR1 DFQATT, CDR2 SNEGSKA (reference sequence). Trimming took 3 bases from V and 3 from J; bases not matched to a gene: 4. This CDR3 comprises 15 residues. CDR3: CSARPGLAVYNEQFF. The DNA for the CDR3 is TGCAGTGCTAGGCCGGGACTAGCGGTCTACAATGAGCAGTTCTTC.

This clonotype has more than one count but fewer than ten. This chain links TRBV10-3 with TRBJ2-1; possible D gene TRBD2, 5 bases. The V gene's germline CDR1 is ENHRY and CDR2 SYGVKD. The V end was cut by 2 bases, the J end by 7 bases, with 27 bases between. The CDR3 contains 19 residues. The CDR3 sequence: CAISEGVNFLAARENEQFF. As DNA, the CDR3 is TGTGCCATCAGTGAGGGAGTAAATTTCCTAGCCGCAAGGGAAAATGAGCAGTTCTTC.

In its sample, this clonotype was seen a few times. This chain links TRBV2 with TRBJ2-2; D ambiguous. V lost 5 bases, J lost 9 bases, and 10 bases lay in between. Germline loops: CDR1 SNHLY, CDR2 FYNNEI. This CDR3 spans 12 amino acids. The CDR3 protein is CASSYSSRELFF. CDR3 nucleotides: TGTGCCAGCAGTTATAGTTCCCGGGAGCTGTTTTTT.

This rearrangement joins TRBV5-6 to TRBJ2-4; 8 bases fit TRBD2. Per germline, CDR1 SGHDT and CDR2 YYEEEE. J gave up 3 bases and V 4 bases, and 9 bases lay outside the gene matches. The CDR3 is 16 residues long. The CDR3, as DNA: TGTGCCAGCAGCCCTTTCGGACGGGGGGGCAAAAACATTCAGTACTTC. Residues: CASSPFGRGGKNIQYF.

This clonotype was seen a few times. The chain combines TRBV20-1 with TRBJ2-3; D call uncertain. With 3 bases removed from V and 2 bases from J, the gap between germline ends came to 6 bases. The CDR3 loop spans 12 amino acids. The germline CDR1 and CDR2 sequences are DFQATT and SNEGSKA (reference sequence). This chain's CDR3 is CSASEHTDTQYF. CDR3 sequence (DNA): TGCAGTGCTAGCGAACACACAGATACGCAGTATTTT.

The chain uses TRBV6-2 or TRBV6-3 and TRBJ1-1; 8 nucleotides agree with TRBD1. Germline CDR1 MNHEY, CDR2 SVGEGT. The CDR3 has 15 amino acids. V dropped 5 bases and J dropped 4; count of bases not matched to a gene: 9. The CDR3 is CASSAQGGSGTEAFF. Written as DNA, the CDR3 is TGTGCCAGCAGTGCACAGGGGGGCTCGGGCACTGAAGCTTTCTTT.

This clonotype was observed at least ten times. Here the CDR3 DNA reads TGTGCCAGCAGCTCCCGGGACAGGCATACTGAAGCTTTCTTT. Translation gives CASSSRDRHTEAFF. V is TRBV12-3 or TRBV12-4 and J is TRBJ1-1; TRBD1 agrees at 8 bases. The V and J ends lost 6 bases and 5 bases, in that order; junction bases with no gene match: 8. The CDR3 has 14 amino acids.

This clonotype was recorded at least ten times. The V gene is TRBV15, the J gene TRBJ2-1, with 7 bases identical to TRBD1. V lost 8 bases and J lost 6; bases outside the gene matches: 7. CDR3 length: 13 residues. Germline CDR1 LNHNV, CDR2 YYDKDF (reference sequence). CDR3 DNA sequence: TGTGCCACCGATGACAGGGTGAGCAATGAGCAGTTCTTC. Its translation is CATDDRVSNEQFF. Combining the CDR3 with reference TRBV15 and TRBJ2-1 gives the whole variable domain DAMVIQNPRYQVTQFGKPVTLSCSQTLNHNVMYWYQQKSSQAPKLLFHYYDKDFNNEADTPDNFQSRRPNTSFCFLDIRSPGLGDTAMYLCATDDRVSNEQFFGPGTRLTVL.

V usage is TRBV27 and J usage is TRBJ2-7, with a possible D match to TRBD1 (6 bases). The length of the CDR3 is 13 residues. Between the trimmed V and J ends, which lost 8 bases and 3 bases, there was a span of 14 bases. Germline V gene data show CDR1 as MNHEY and CDR2 as SMNVEV (reference sequence). CDR3 protein: CASSREGVYEQYF. DNA of the CDR3: TGTGCCAGCTCCCGAGAGGGGGTCTACGAGCAGTACTTC.

In this sample, this clonotype turned up many times. The chain is built from TRBV7-3 and TRBJ1-5, with TRBD1 as a possible D gene (5 bases). CDR1 is SGHTA, CDR2 FQGTGA, per germline. There are 12 residues in the CDR3. Trimming pared 6 bases from V and 7 bases from J, leaving 10 bases between. In DNA form, the CDR3 reads TGTGCCAGCAGTAGGGGTGACCAGCCCCAGCATTTT. Its translation is CASSRGDQPQHF.

The DNA of the CDR3 is TGCGCCAGCAGCCTAGAGCGGTGGCGGGAGACCCAGTACTTC. Translating gives CASSLERWRETQYF. J is TRBJ2-5 and V is TRBV4-1; TRBD2 might be the D (5 bases). This CDR3 comprises 14 residues. V gave up 4 bases and J gave up 5 bases, with 14 bases separating them. CDR1 is MGHRA and CDR2 is YSYEKL in the germline V gene.

The V and J genes are TRBV29-1 and TRBJ2-1; 8 bases line up with TRBD1. The junction had 14 bases not matched to a gene; V was cut back by 6 bases and J by 4 bases. The CDR3 consists of 16 residues. Germline-derived CDR1 and CDR2 are SQVTM and ANQGSEA. The CDR3 DNA is TGCAGCGTCGAAAACTCCGGGACAGGCCGTTACAATGAGCAGTTCTTC. Translated, it gives CSVENSGTGRYNEQFF.